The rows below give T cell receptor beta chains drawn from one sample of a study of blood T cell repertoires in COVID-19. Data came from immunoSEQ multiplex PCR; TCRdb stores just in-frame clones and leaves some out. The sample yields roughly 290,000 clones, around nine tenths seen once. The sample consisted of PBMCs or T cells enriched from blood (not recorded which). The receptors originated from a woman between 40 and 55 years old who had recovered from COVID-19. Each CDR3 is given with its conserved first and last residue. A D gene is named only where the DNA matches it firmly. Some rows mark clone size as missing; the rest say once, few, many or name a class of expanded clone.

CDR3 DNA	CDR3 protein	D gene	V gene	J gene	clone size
TGTGCCAGCAGCTTAAGCGGGAGGGACGGGGAAGCTTTCTTT	CASSLSGRDGEAFF	.	TRBV7-3	TRBJ1-1	.
TGTGCCAGCAGTTTAGCCTCGAGACAGGGGATCTACGAGCAGTACTTC	CASSLASRQGIYEQYF	TRBD1	TRBV27	TRBJ2-7	.
TGTGCCAGCAGCCTTAGTGAGGGCGGGGAGCTGTTTTTT	CASSLSEGGELFF	.	TRBV7-6	TRBJ2-2	once
TGCGCCAGCAGTGTCCGACAGGGGGCTGAAGCTTTCTTT	CASSVRQGAEAFF	TRBD1	TRBV10-1	TRBJ1-1	.
TGTGCCAGCGTCTCCAGAAGTGGGGCTAGCGGGAAAATTTACAATGAGCAGTTCTTC	CASVSRSGASGKIYNEQFF	TRBD2	TRBV28	TRBJ2-1	.
TGCGCCAGCAGCTTGGTGGGACAGGGCGCAGAGACCCAGTACTTC	CASSLVGQGAETQYF	TRBD1	TRBV5-1	TRBJ2-5	.
TGCGCCAGCAGCCGCGAAACCGGGGTTTCCGCCCCTAGTACGCAGTATTTT	CASSRETGVSAPSTQYF	.	TRBV4-3	TRBJ2-3	.
TGCGCCAGCAGACCAAACAGGGGGTACTACGAGCAGTACTTC	CASRPNRGYYEQYF	TRBD1	TRBV23-1	TRBJ2-7	.
TGCGCCAGCAGCCTCCCAGGGTCGGTTCCCGGGGAGCTGTTTTTT	CASSLPGSVPGELFF	.	TRBV5-1	TRBJ2-2	.
TGTGCCAGCAGCATACCGGGACTCCCCAATGAGCAGTTCTTC	CASSIPGLPNEQFF	.	TRBV7-9	TRBJ2-1	.
TGTGCCAGCAGCTTGCTAGGGGACAAGACCCAGTACTTC	CASSLLGDKTQYF	.	TRBV13	TRBJ2-5	.
TGTGCCAGCAGCCAAGACGCGCATTCTAACTATGGCTACACCTTC	CASSQDAHSNYGYTF	.	TRBV14	TRBJ1-2	.
TGTGCCAGCAGTTACTCGCGAGACACCGGGGAGCTGTTTTTT	CASSYSRDTGELFF	.	TRBV6-2/TRBV6-3	TRBJ2-2	few
TGTGCCAGCAGCGCGAGTATGGCCTACGAGCAGTACTTC	CASSASMAYEQYF	.	TRBV11-1	TRBJ2-7	once
TGTGCCAGCAAGGTCATGGGGGCGGTAAACACTGAAGCTTTCTTT	CASKVMGAVNTEAFF	.	TRBV27	TRBJ1-1	.
TGTGCCAGCAGTGACCGGGACAGGGGCGCGGACACTGAAGCTTTCTTT	CASSDRDRGADTEAFF	TRBD1	TRBV2	TRBJ1-1	.
TGTGCCAGCAGTGAGGAAGGGGTTGACAATGAGCAGTTCTTC	CASSEEGVDNEQFF	.	TRBV6-1	TRBJ2-1	.
TGTGCCATCAGTGAGCCTGGAAGAGGCGGGAGTGGAGCAGATACGCAGTATTTT	CAISEPGRGGSGADTQYF	TRBD2	TRBV10-3	TRBJ2-3	.
TGTGCCAGCACCGATACACTGACCAGGACTAATGAAAAACTGTTTTTT	CASTDTLTRTNEKLFF	.	TRBV2	TRBJ1-4	.
TGTGCCTGGAGTGTGAACAGTAATTCACCCCTCCACTTT	CAWSVNSNSPLHF	.	TRBV30	TRBJ1-6	.
TGTGCCAGCAGCGTAGGAGCAAGCGCTGGAAACACCATATATTTT	CASSVGASAGNTIYF	.	TRBV9	TRBJ1-3	.
TGTGCCAGCAGCTATACTAGCGGGATGATCGGGGAGCTGTTTTTT	CASSYTSGMIGELFF	TRBD2	TRBV28	TRBJ2-2	.
TGTGCCAGCAGTGACGGGGGAAGAGGTAGGAATTCACCCCTCCACTTT	CASSDGGRGRNSPLHF	.	TRBV6-1	TRBJ1-6	.
TGTGCCAGCAGTTCACCTCAAACCGGGACTAGCGGGAGCACGCAGTATTTT	CASSSPQTGTSGSTQYF	TRBD2	TRBV28	TRBJ2-3	once
TGTGCCAGCAGTTTATGGACTAGCGGGAGCCCGGAGCAGTACTTC	CASSLWTSGSPEQYF	TRBD2	TRBV28	TRBJ2-7	.
TGTGCCACCAGTGATCCGGGGACAGAGGGCTACACCTTC	CATSDPGTEGYTF	TRBD1	TRBV24-1	TRBJ1-2	.
TGCGCCAGCAGCCAAGAAACAGGGGGTGGCTATGGCTACACCTTC	CASSQETGGGYGYTF	TRBD1	TRBV4-1	TRBJ1-2	.
TGTGCCTGCAGCTTTAGCGGGAGGTTGGGGGAGCTGTTTTTT	CACSFSGRLGELFF	TRBD2	TRBV3-1/TRBV3-2	TRBJ2-2	.
TGCGCCAGCAGCCAAGGCGGGACAGGGGATGAAAAACTGTTTTTT	CASSQGGTGDEKLFF	TRBD1	TRBV4-3	TRBJ1-4	few
TGTGCCAGTAGTATAGGAACAGCCTATGGCTACACCTTC	CASSIGTAYGYTF	.	TRBV19	TRBJ1-2	.